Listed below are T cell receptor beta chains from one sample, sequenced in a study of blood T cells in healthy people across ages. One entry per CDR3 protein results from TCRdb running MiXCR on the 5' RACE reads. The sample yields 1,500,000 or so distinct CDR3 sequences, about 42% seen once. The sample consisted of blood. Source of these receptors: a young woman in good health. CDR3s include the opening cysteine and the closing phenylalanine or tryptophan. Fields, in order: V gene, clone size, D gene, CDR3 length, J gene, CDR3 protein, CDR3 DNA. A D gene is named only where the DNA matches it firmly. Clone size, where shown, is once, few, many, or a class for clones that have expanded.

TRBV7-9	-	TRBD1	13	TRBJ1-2	CASSNRDRDGYTF	TGTGCCAGCAGCAACCGGGACAGGGACGGCTACACCTTC
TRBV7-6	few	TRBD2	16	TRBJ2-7	CASTLLAGVNSYEQYF	TGTGCCAGCACCTTACTAGCGGGGGTTAACTCCTACGAGCAGTACTTC
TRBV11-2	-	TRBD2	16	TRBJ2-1	CASSLVQGGVYNEQFF	TGTGCCAGCAGCTTAGTCCAGGGAGGGGTTTACAATGAGCAGTTCTTC
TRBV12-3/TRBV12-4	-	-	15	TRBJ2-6	CASRATGSGANVLTF	TGTGCCAGCAGGGCTACAGGGTCCGGGGCCAACGTCCTGACTTTC
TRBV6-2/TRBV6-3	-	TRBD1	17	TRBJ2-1	CASSYSTGTEMLYEQFF	TGTGCCAGCAGTTATTCTACCGGGACAGAAATGCTCTACGAGCAGTTCTTC
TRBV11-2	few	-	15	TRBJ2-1	CASSLEAPRPNEQFF	TGTGCCAGCAGCTTAGAGGCCCCCCGGCCCAATGAGCAGTTCTTC
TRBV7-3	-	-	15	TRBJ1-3	CASSPSGGFGNTIYF	TGTGCCAGCAGCCCCTCCGGGGGGTTTGGAAACACCATATATTTT
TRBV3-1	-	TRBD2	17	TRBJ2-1	CASSPILAGGPYNEQFF	TGTGCCAGCAGCCCGATACTAGCGGGGGGTCCCTACAATGAGCAGTTCTTC
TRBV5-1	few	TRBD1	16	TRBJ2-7	CASSGGTGLSIYEQYF	TGCGCCAGCAGCGGCGGGACAGGTTTGAGTATCTACGAGCAGTACTTC
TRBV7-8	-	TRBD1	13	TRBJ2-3	CASSPRTGNTQYF	TGTGCCAGCAGCCCTAGGACAGGGAATACGCAGTATTTT
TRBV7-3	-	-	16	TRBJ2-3	CASSLNGRGRTDTQYF	TGTGCCAGCAGCTTAAATGGCCGCGGCCGCACAGATACGCAGTATTTT
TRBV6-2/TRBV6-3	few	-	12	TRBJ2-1	CAAGARHNEQFF	TGTGCCGCAGGCGCCCGGCACAATGAGCAGTTCTTC
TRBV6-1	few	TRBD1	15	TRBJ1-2	CASRQTWTGGYGYTF	TGTGCCAGCAGGCAAACATGGACAGGGGGTTATGGCTACACCTTC
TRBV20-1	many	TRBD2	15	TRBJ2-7	CSARDPSSGDSEQYF	TGCAGTGCTAGAGATCCCTCAAGCGGGGACTCCGAGCAGTACTTC
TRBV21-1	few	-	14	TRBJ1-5	CASEDRHSNQPQHF	TGTGCCAGCGAGGACAGGCATAGCAATCAGCCCCAGCATTTT
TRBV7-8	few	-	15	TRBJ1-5	CASRSEQGNNQPQHF	TGTGCCAGCAGGTCAGAACAGGGTAACAATCAGCCCCAGCATTTT
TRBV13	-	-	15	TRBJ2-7	CASSPPGTPSYEQYF	TGTGCCAGCAGCCCACCCGGGACACCGTCCTACGAGCAGTACTTC
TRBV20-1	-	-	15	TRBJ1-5	CGARAGQQGNQPQHF	TGCGGTGCTAGAGCGGGTCAGCAAGGCAATCAGCCCCAGCATTTT
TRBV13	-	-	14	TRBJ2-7	CASSSSWGTYEQYF	TGTGCCAGCAGCTCCTCTTGGGGAACCTACGAGCAGTACTTC
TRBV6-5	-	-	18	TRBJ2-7	CASSYLEPGRPDSYEQYF	TGTGCCAGCAGTTACTTGGAACCCGGGAGACCGGACTCCTACGAGCAGTACTTC
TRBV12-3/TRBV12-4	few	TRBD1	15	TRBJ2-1	CASSPSLNRGHEQFF	TGTGCCAGCAGTCCATCCCTTAACAGGGGTCATGAGCAGTTCTTC
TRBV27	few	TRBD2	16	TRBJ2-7	CASSSEPSGNSYEQYF	TGTGCCAGCAGTTCAGAGCCCAGCGGGAACTCCTACGAGCAGTACTTC
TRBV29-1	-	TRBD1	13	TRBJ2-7	CSVGDRGGYEQYF	TGCAGCGTAGGGGACAGGGGAGGCTACGAGCAGTACTTC
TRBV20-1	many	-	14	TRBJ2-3	CSARDLGSTDTQYF	TGCAGTGCTAGAGATCTGGGGAGCACAGATACGCAGTATTTT
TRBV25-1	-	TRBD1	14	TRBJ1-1	CVSSQTGVNTEAFF	TGTGTCAGCAGTCAAACAGGGGTGAACACTGAAGCTTTCTTT
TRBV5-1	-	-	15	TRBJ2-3	CASSLDPWSTDTQYF	TGCGCCAGCAGCTTGGATCCTTGGAGCACAGATACGCAGTATTTT
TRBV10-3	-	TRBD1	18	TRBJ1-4	CAISETDRGGATNEKLFF	TGTGCCATCAGTGAAACGGACAGGGGGGGCGCAACTAATGAAAAACTGTTTTTT
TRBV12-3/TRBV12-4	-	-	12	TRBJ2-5	CASRPSMETQYF	TGTGCCAGCAGGCCCAGTATGGAGACCCAGTACTTC
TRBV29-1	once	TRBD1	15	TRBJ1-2	CSVEGWTGSNYGYTF	TGCAGCGTTGAAGGATGGACAGGGTCTAACTATGGCTACACCTTC
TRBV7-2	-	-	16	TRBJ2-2	CASSLQSGKYTGELFF	TGTGCCAGCAGCTTACAGAGCGGAAAGTACACCGGGGAGCTGTTTTTT
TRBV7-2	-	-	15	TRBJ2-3	CASSSTVRRADTQYF	TGTGCCAGCAGCTCTACAGTACGAAGGGCAGATACGCAGTATTTT
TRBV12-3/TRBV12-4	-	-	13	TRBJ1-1	CASSLVGLARAFF	TGTGCCAGCAGTTTAGTGGGCCTAGCGCGAGCTTTCTTT
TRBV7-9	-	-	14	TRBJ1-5	CASTATGSNQPQHF	TGTGCCAGCACGGCGACAGGTAGCAATCAGCCCCAGCATTTT
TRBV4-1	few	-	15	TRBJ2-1	CASSPHQRRLDEQFF	TGCGCCAGCAGCCCCCACCAGCGGAGGTTGGATGAGCAGTTCTTC
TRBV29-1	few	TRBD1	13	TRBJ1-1	CSVERRGMFEAFF	TGCAGCGTTGAACGCAGGGGGATGTTCGAAGCTTTCTTT
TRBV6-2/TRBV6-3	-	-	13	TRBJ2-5	CATYWRRGNEQYF	TGTGCCACCTACTGGAGACGAGGGAATGAGCAGTACTTC
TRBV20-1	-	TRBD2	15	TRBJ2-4	CSARGAGGRKNIQYF	TGCAGTGCTAGAGGGGCGGGGGGACGCAAAAACATTCAGTACTTC
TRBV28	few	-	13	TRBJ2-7	CASNRLFPYEQYF	TGTGCCAGCAATCGCCTGTTCCCCTACGAGCAGTACTTC
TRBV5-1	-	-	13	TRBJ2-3	CASSPGWTDTQYF	TGCGCCAGCAGCCCCGGGTGGACAGATACGCAGTATTTT
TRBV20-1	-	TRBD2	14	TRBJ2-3	CSAHLAGGVDTQYF	TGCAGTGCTCATCTAGCGGGGGGGGTAGATACGCAGTATTTT
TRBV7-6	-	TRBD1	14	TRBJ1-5	CASSPSQGDQPQHF	TGTGCCAGCAGCCCGTCACAGGGGGATCAGCCCCAGCATTTT
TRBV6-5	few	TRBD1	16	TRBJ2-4	CASSSGQGFAKNIQYF	TGTGCCAGCAGTTCTGGACAGGGGTTTGCCAAAAACATTCAGTACTTC
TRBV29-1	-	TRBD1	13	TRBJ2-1	CSGRDRGQHEQFF	TGCAGCGGGCGAGACAGGGGGCAGCACGAGCAGTTCTTC
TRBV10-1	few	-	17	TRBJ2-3	CASSESTRDWGTDTQYF	TGCGCCAGCAGTGAGTCGACGCGGGACTGGGGCACAGATACGCAGTATTTT
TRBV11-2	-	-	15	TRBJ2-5	CASSLDPGRGETQYF	TGTGCCAGCAGCTTAGATCCAGGGAGAGGAGAGACCCAGTACTTC
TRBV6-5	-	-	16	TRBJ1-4	CASSYRVTVYNEKLFF	TGTGCCAGCAGTTATAGGGTGACAGTATATAATGAAAAACTGTTTTTT
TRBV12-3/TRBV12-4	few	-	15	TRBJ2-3	CASSPDGTSTDTQYF	TGTGCCAGCAGTCCTGACGGGACTAGCACAGATACGCAGTATTTT
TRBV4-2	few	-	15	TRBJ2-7	CASSQPGHPTYEQYF	TGTGCCAGCAGCCAACCGGGACACCCTACCTACGAGCAGTACTTC
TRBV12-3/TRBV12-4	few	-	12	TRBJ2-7	CASSSDQYEQYF	TGTGCCAGCAGTTCCGATCAGTACGAGCAGTACTTC
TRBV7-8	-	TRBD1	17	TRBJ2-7	CASSKDKQGGWPYEQYF	TGTGCCAGCAGCAAAGATAAACAGGGGGGTTGGCCCTACGAGCAGTACTTC
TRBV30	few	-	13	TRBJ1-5	CAWSLQGNQPQHF	TGTGCCTGGAGTCTCCAGGGCAATCAGCCCCAGCATTTT
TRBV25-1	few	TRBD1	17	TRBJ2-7	CASSERDRDGVSYEQYF	TGTGCCAGCAGTGAACGGGACAGGGACGGGGTCTCCTACGAGCAGTACTTC
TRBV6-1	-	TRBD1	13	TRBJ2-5	CASSSIRGETQYF	TGTGCCAGCAGTTCCATCAGGGGGGAGACCCAGTACTTC
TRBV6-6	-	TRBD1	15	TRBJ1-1	CASSYGQGGPTEAFF	TGTGCCAGCAGTTACGGTCAGGGGGGTCCGACTGAAGCTTTCTTT
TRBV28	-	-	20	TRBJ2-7	CASTLSGPFSPSSSYNEQYF	TGTGCCAGCACCTTAAGCGGTCCCTTTTCCCCATCAAGCTCCTACAATGAGCAGTACTTC